One sample yielded the 16 T cell receptor beta chains listed below, sequenced in a study of blood T cell repertoires in COVID-19. Assay: immunoSEQ multiplex PCR; the TCRdb copy retains only in-frame clones and omits some. The sample yields 200,000 to 300,000 clones, more than 75% seen once. The sequenced material came from peripheral blood. These receptors all come from a woman in her thirties or forties who had recovered from COVID-19.

In this sample, this clone turned up once. This sequence joins TRBV25-1 and TRBJ1-1; D ambiguous. Deletions cut 1 base from V and 5 bases from J, with 8 bases between. Germline values: CDR1 MGHDK, CDR2 SYGVNS. The CDR3 is 13 residues long. The CDR3: CASSELDWTEAFF. The CDR3 region has the DNA TGTGCCAGCAGTGAATTAGATTGGACTGAAGCTTTCTTT.

The chain links TRBV29-1 to TRBJ1-1, with a tentative D call TRBD1 (6 bases). The CDR3 loop spans 13 amino acids. Trimming left V 6 bases short and J 2 bases short, with 13 bases between. CDR1 and CDR2 from the germline V gene are SQVTM and ANQGSEA. The CDR3 here is CSVDRNYNTEAFF. The CDR3 DNA is TGCAGCGTCGACAGGAACTACAACACTGAAGCTTTCTTT.

V is TRBV7-9 and J is TRBJ1-1; no firm D call. This CDR3 region has 15 residues. Germline CDR1 and CDR2: SEHNR and FQNEAQ (reference sequence). The germline V and J ends were trimmed by 4 bases and 0 bases, with 12 bases remaining between them. The CDR3: CASSYGETLNTEAFF. CDR3 DNA: TGTGCCAGCAGCTACGGGGAGACATTGAACACTGAAGCTTTCTTT.

The genes are TRBV7-2 and TRBJ1-3; TRBD1 matches at 12 bases. The CDR3 has 16 residues. J gave up 3 bases and V 5 bases, and 5 bases lay outside the gene matches. The germline V gene encodes CDR1 SGHTA and CDR2 FQGNSA. The DNA of the CDR3 is TGTGCCAGCAGCAAGGGACAGGGGGCTATTGGAAACACCATATATTTT. Amino acid sequence: CASSKGQGAIGNTIYF.

This clone has a single count. V is TRBV30 and J is TRBJ1-4; D possibly corresponds to TRBD1 (5 bases). CDR3 size: 15 residues. Germline V CDR1 and CDR2: GTSNPN, SVGIG (reference sequence). The V end was cut by 5 bases, the J end by 5 bases, with 18 bases between. The CDR3 loop reads CAWGVGARTNEKLFF. CDR3 coding DNA: TGTGCCTGGGGGGTTGGGGCGCGGACGAATGAAAAACTGTTTTTT.

This rearrangement joins TRBV3-1 (or the pseudogene TRBV3-2) to TRBJ2-5, with 7 bases lining up with TRBD1. V was pared by 1 base and J by 2 bases, with 13 bases of the junction left unmatched. In germline, CDR1 is LGHDT, CDR2 YNNKEL (reference sequence). The CDR3 length is 18 residues. The CDR3 DNA sequence: TGTGCCAGCAGCCAAGGTTGGGTTAGGGGGCCGGAACAAGAGACCCAGTACTTC. Translation gives CASSQGWVRGPEQETQYF.

V is TRBV7-9 and J is TRBJ2-3; D might be TRBD2 (6 bases). CDR3 length: 14 amino acids. Germline V gene data show CDR1 as SEHNR and CDR2 as FQNEAQ (reference sequence). Trimming took 5 bases from V and 3 from J, leaving 12 bases between them. CDR3 nucleotide sequence: TGTGCCAGCAGCCCGGGGGTCCCTACAGATACGCAGTATTTT. This sequence encodes CASSPGVPTDTQYF.

This chain connects TRBV6-6 to TRBJ2-3; 7 nucleotides match TRBD1. This CDR3 spans 15 amino acids. V was clipped by 6 bases and J by 6 bases; unmatched bases: 12. Germline V gene lookup returns CDR1 MNHNY and CDR2 SVGAGI (reference sequence). This CDR3 reads CASRVTGANKDTQYF. The CDR3 DNA sequence: TGTGCCAGCAGGGTAACAGGGGCTAATAAGGATACGCAGTATTTT.

V and J are TRBV9 and TRBJ2-7; possible D gene TRBD2, 6 bases. The CDR3 runs 15 residues. Per germline, CDR1 SGDLS and CDR2 YYNGEE. Between the trimmed V and J ends, which lost 4 bases and 9 bases, there was a span of 23 bases. The CDR3 coding sequence is TGTGCCAGCAGCTTGCGGGACGGAGGGATTGAGGTGCAGTACTTC. It specifies CASSLRDGGIEVQYF. The full variable domain, its missing parts supplied by reference TRBV9 and TRBJ2-7, is DSGVTQTPKHLITATGQRVTLRCSPRSGDLSVYWYQQSLDQGLQFLIQYYNGEERAKGNILERFSAQQFPDLHSELNLSSLELGDSALYFCASSLRDGGIEVQYFGPGTRLTVT.

The CDR3 nucleotides are TGCAGTGCTAGTAGCGGGGGGACTACCTACGAGCAGTACTTC. Residues: CSASSGGTTYEQYF. The chain carries TRBV20-1 and TRBJ2-7; TRBD2 agrees at 10 bases. The CDR3 is made up of 14 amino acids. V gave up 3 bases and J gave up 2 bases; unmatched junction bases: 4. The germline V gene has CDR1 DFQATT and CDR2 SNEGSKA (reference sequence).

This clone was counted between two and nine times. J is TRBJ2-1 and V is TRBV5-6; perhaps TRBD1 as D (5 bases). V was shortened by 0 bases and J by 4 bases, with 8 bases between the two germline ends. The V gene's germline CDR1 is SGHDT and CDR2 YYEEEE. The CDR3 totals 14 residues. CDR3 in DNA: TGTGCCAGCAGCTTGGTCCAGGGTTACAATGAGCAGTTCTTC. Its protein is CASSLVQGYNEQFF.

V is TRBV6-5 and J is TRBJ1-1, with D possibly being TRBD1 (6 bases). Trimming shortened V by 0 bases and J by 5 bases, and 13 bases separated the two germline ends. This CDR3 is 15 amino acids long. Germline CDR1 and CDR2: MNHEY and SVGAGI. CDR3 amino acids: CASSYSGGDLTEAFF. The CDR3, as DNA: TGTGCCAGCAGTTACTCAGGGGGGGACCTTACTGAAGCTTTCTTT.

There are a few counts of this clone. This sequence joins TRBV10-3 and TRBJ2-3, with 9 bases matching TRBD2. The J segment lost 6 bases and the V segment lost 10 bases, leaving 11 bases of the junction unmatched. Germline values: CDR1 ENHRY, CDR2 SYGVKD. The CDR3 runs to 14 residues. The CDR3 is CATQGAGGLDTQYF. The DNA of the CDR3 is TGTGCCACCCAGGGAGCGGGGGGACTGGATACGCAGTATTTT.

The J gene is TRBJ1-1, the V gene TRBV7-3; TRBD1 might be the D (5 bases). This CDR3 has 18 residues. V was clipped by 3 bases and J by 0 bases, with 20 bases between them. CDR1 and CDR2 (germline): SGHTA, FQGTGA. In nucleotides, the CDR3 is TGTGCCAGCAGCTTGTGGGGGGAACCGGAGGATATGAACACTGAAGCTTTCTTT. Protein: CASSLWGEPEDMNTEAFF. The full variable domain, rest sourced from reference TRBV7-3 and TRBJ1-1, is GAGVSQTPSNKVTEKGKYVELRCDPISGHTALYWYRQSLGQGPEFLIYFQGTGAADDSGLPNDRFFAVRPEGSVSTLKIQRTERGDSAVYLCASSLWGEPEDMNTEAFFGQGTRLTVV.

V usage is TRBV9 and J usage is TRBJ1-4; 7 nucleotides match TRBD1. This CDR3 is 14 amino acids long. The V and J ends lost 3 bases and 7 bases, in that order; junction bases with no gene match: 6. Germline loops: CDR1 SGDLS, CDR2 YYNGEE. The DNA for the CDR3 is TGTGCCAGCAGCGGAGGGGGCGCGGGTGAAAAACTGTTTTTT. It codes for CASSGGGAGEKLFF.

The gene calls are TRBV3-1 (or the pseudogene TRBV3-2) and TRBJ1-4; D ambiguous. Trimming removed 0 bases from V and 7 bases from J, with 9 bases in between. CDR1 is LGHDT and CDR2 is YNNKEL in the germline V gene (reference sequence). The CDR3 consists of 14 residues. CDR3 residues: CASSQDLAGEKLFF. The CDR3 DNA follows: TGTGCCAGCAGCCAAGATCTTGCCGGTGAAAAACTGTTTTTT.